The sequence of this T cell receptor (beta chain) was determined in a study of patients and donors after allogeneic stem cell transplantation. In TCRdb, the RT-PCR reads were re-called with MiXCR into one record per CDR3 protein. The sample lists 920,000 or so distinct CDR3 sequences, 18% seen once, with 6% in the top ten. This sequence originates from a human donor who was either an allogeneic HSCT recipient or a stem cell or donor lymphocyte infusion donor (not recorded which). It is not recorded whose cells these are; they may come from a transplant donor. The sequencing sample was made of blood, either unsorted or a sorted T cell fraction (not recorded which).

The CDR3 DNA reads as TGCGCCAGCAGCCAAGATCAGGGGGGACTAGCGGGGGACACCGGGGAGCTGTTTTTT. Protein sequence: CASSQDQGGLAGDTGELFF. The chain combines TRBV4-3 with TRBJ2-2; 14 nucleotides align to TRBD2. The CDR3 totals 19 residues. Germline CDR1 LGHNA, CDR2 YSLEER. V shed 0 bases and J 3 bases; nucleotides not matched to a gene: 6.